This record concerns one T cell receptor beta chain sequence. Its matching antigen is unknown. The CDR3 runs 16 residues. CDR1 is MNHNS and CDR2 is SASEGT in the germline V gene. Trimming at V came to 2 bases and at J to 8 bases, leaving 4 bases not matched to a gene. The entry originates in a study of cytotoxic CD8 clonotypes in ibrutinib-treated CLL. Study-wide background: Among the samples, the mean was about 250,000 productive templates and approximately 94,000 productive rearrangements. The study, taken as a whole, reports: Against age-matched healthy donors, baseline clonality ran higher and tracked circulating CD8+ T-cell counts. Among the clonotypes, public ones were uncommon and contracted or held stable on treatment.

The protocol was immunoSEQ multiplex PCR, while the TCRdb copy is restricted to in-frame clones and leaves out a portion. The sample lists about 200,000 clones, about four fifths occurring once. This chain joins TRBV6-1 and TRBJ2-1, with 15 positions matching TRBD2. The sequences come from PBMCs, collected after 12 months of ibrutinib treatment. This sequence originates from a human donor with chronic lymphocytic leukemia. CDR3 protein: CASSELGLAGGDEQFF. In DNA form, the CDR3 reads TGTGCCAGCAGTGAATTGGGACTAGCGGGAGGAGATGAGCAGTTCTTC.